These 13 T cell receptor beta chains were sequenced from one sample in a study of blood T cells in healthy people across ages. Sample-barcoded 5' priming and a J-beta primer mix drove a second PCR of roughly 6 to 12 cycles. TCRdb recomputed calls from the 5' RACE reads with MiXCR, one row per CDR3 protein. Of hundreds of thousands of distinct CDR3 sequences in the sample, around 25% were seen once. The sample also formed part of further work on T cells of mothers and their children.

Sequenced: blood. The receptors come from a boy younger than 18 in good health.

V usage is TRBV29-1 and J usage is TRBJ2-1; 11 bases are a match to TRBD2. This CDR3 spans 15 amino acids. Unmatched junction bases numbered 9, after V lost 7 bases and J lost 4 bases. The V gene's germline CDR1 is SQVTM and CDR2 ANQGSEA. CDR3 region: CSGKGLAVGYNEQFF. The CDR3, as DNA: TGCAGCGGTAAGGGACTAGCGGTCGGTTACAATGAGCAGTTCTTC.

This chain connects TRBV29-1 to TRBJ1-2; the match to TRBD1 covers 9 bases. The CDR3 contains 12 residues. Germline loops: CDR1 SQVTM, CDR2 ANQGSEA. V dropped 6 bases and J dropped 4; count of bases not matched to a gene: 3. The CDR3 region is CSVLGQGYGYTF. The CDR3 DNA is TGCAGCGTCCTGGGACAGGGCTATGGCTACACCTTC.

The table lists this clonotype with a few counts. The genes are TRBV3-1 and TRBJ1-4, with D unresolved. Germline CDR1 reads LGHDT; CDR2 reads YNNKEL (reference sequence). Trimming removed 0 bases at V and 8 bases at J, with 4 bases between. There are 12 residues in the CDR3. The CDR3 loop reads CASSQDREKLFF. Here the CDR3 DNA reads TGTGCCAGCAGCCAAGATAGAGAAAAACTGTTTTTT.

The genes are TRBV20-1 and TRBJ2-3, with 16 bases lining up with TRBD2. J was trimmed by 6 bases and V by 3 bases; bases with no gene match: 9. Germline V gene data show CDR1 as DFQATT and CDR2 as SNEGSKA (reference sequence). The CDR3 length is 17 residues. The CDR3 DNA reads TGCAGTGCTAGCGCCGGGACTAGCGGGGGGGCGGCTGATACGCAGTATTTT. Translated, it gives CSASAGTSGGAADTQYF.

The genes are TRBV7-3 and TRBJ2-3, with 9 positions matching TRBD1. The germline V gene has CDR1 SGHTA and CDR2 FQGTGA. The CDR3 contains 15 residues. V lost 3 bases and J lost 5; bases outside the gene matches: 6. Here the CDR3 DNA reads TGTGCCAGCAGCTTGGCCCCGGGACAGGGAGATACGCAGTATTTT. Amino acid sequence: CASSLAPGQGDTQYF.

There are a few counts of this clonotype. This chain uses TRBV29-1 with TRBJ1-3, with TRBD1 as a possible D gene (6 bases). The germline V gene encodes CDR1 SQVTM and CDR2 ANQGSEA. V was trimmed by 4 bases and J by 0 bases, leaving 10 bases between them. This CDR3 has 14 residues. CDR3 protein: CSVAGGGSGNTIYF. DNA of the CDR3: TGCAGCGTTGCAGGAGGGGGCTCTGGAAACACCATATATTTT.

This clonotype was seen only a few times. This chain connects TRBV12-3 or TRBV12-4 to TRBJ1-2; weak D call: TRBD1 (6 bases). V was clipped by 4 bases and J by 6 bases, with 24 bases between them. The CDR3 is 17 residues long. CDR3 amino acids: CASSSTLARGTWNGYTF. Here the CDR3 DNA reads TGTGCCAGCAGTTCTACCCTCGCCAGGGGCACATGGAATGGCTACACCTTC.

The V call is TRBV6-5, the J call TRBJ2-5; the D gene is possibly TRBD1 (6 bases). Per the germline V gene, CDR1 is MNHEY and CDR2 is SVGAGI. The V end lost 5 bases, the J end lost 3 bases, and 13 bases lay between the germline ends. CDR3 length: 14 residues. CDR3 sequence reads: CASSPGTIEETQYF. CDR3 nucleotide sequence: TGTGCCAGCAGTCCCGGGACAATCGAAGAGACCCAGTACTTC.

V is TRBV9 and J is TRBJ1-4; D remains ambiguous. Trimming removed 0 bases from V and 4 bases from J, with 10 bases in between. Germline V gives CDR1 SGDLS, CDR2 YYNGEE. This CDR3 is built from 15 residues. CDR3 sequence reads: CASSVEAGVNEKLFF. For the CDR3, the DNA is TGTGCCAGCAGCGTAGAGGCAGGAGTTAATGAAAAACTGTTTTTT.

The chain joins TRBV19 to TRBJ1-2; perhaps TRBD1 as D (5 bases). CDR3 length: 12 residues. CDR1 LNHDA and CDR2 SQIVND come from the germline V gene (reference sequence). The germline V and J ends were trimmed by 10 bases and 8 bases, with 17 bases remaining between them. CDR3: CATTFRDQGYTF. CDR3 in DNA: TGTGCCACTACATTCCGGGACCAGGGCTACACCTTC.

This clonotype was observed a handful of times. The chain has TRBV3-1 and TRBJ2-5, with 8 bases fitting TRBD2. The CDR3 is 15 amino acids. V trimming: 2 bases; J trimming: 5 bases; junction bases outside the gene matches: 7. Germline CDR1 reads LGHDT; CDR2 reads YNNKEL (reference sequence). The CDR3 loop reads CASSQPGGPKETQYF. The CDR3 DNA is TGTGCCAGCAGCCAACCGGGAGGGCCGAAGGAGACCCAGTACTTC.

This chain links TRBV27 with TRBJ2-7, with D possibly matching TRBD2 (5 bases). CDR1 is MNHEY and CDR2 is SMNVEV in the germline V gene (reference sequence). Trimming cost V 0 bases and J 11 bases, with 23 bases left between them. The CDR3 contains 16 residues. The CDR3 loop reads CASSLSYSPSRGSEYF. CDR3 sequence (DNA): TGTGCCAGCAGTTTATCGTATTCTCCCTCAAGAGGGTCGGAGTACTTC.

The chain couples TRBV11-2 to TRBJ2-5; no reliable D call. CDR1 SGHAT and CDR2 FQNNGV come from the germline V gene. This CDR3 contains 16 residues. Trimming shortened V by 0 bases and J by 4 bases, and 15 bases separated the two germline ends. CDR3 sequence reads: CASSLDYRLSRETQYF. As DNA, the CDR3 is TGTGCCAGCAGCTTAGACTACCGGCTATCGAGAGAGACCCAGTACTTC.